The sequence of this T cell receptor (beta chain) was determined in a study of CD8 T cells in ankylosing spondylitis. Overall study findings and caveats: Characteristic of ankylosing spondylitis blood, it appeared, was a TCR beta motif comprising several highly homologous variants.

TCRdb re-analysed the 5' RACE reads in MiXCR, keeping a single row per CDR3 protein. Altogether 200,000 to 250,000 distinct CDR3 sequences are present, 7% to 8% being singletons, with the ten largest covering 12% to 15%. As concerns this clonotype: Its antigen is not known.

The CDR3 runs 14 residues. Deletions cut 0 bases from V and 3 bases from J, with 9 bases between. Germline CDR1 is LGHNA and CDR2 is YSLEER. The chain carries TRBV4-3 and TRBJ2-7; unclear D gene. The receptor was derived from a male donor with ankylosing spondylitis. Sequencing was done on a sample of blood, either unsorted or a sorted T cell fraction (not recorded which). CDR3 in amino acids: CASSQDSSGYEQYF. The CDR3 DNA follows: TGCGCCAGCAGCCAAGATTCCTCGGGCTACGAGCAGTACTTC.